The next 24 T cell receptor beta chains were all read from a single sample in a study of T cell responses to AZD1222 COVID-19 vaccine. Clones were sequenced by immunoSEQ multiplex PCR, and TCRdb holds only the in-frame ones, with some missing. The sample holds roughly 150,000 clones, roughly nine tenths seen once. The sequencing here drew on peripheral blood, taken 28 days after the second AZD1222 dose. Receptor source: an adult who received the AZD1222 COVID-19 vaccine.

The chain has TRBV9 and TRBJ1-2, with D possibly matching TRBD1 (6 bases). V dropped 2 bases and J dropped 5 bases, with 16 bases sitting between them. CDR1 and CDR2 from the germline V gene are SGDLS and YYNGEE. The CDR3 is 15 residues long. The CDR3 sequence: CASSVVDSPSYGYTF. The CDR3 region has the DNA TGTGCCAGCAGCGTGGTGGACAGTCCGAGTTATGGCTACACCTTC.

The CDR3 region has the DNA TGTGCCAGCTCACCATTGAAGAGTCCTAACTATGGCTACACCTTC. Protein: CASSPLKSPNYGYTF. The chain is built from TRBV18 and TRBJ1-2; D gene ambiguous. This CDR3 is 15 amino acids long. V was trimmed by 2 bases and J by 0 bases, leaving 10 bases between them. CDR1 is KGHSH and CDR2 is LQKENI in the germline V gene.

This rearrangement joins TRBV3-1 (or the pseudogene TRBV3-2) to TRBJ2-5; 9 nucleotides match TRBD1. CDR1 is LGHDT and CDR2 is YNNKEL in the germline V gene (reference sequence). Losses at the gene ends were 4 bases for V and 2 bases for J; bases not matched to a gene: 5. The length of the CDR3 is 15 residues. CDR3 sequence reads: CASSRMTGGQETQYF. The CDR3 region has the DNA TGTGCCAGCAGCCGAATGACAGGGGGGCAAGAGACCCAGTACTTC.

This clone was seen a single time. This CDR3 is CASSLELAGGPETQYF. In nucleotides, the CDR3 is TGTGCCAGCAGCTTGGAGCTAGCGGGGGGGCCCGAGACCCAGTACTTC. The chain carries TRBV5-4 and TRBJ2-5; TRBD2 agrees at 12 bases. This CDR3 spans 16 amino acids. CDR1 SGHNT and CDR2 YYREEE come from the germline V gene (reference sequence). Trimming at V came to 0 bases and at J to 5 bases, leaving 5 bases not matched to a gene.

The CDR3 here is CASSEDRGRGNSPLHF. For the CDR3, the DNA is TGTGCCAGCAGTGAAGACAGGGGGCGTGGGAATTCACCCCTCCACTTT. The rearrangement uses TRBV2 and TRBJ1-6; 9 positions match TRBD1. Germline CDR1 reads SNHLY; CDR2 reads FYNNEI. The CDR3 is 16 residues long. V shed 1 base, J shed 7 bases, and the junction held 5 bases outside the gene matches.

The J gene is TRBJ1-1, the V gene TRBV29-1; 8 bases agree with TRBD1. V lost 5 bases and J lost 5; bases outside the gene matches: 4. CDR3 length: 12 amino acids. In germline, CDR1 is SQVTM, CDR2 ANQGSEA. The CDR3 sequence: CSVPRGPTEAFF. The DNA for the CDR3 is TGCAGCGTTCCCAGGGGGCCAACTGAAGCTTTCTTT.

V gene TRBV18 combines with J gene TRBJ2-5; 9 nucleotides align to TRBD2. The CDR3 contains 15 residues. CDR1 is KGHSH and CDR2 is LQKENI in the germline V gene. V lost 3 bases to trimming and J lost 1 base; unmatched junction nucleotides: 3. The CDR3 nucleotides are TGTGCCAGCTCACCTAGCGGGGGCATCCAAGAGACCCAGTACTTC. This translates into CASSPSGGIQETQYF.

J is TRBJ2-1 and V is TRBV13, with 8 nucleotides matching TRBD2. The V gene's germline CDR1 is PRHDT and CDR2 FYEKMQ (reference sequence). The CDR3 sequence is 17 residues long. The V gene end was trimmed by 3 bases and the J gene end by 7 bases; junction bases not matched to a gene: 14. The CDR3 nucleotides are TGTGCCAGCAGCTTCGATCCAGGGCGGGGGGCATTGAATGAGCAGTTCTTC. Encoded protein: CASSFDPGRGALNEQFF. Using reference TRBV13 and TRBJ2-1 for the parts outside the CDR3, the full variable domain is AAGVIQSPRHLIKEKRETATLKCYPIPRHDTVYWYQQGPGQDPQFLISFYEKMQSDKGSIPDRFSAQQFSDYHSELNMSSLELGDSALYFCASSFDPGRGALNEQFFGPGTRLTVL.

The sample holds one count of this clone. The chain's CDR3 is CASSNLYYEQYF. Written as DNA, the CDR3 is TGTGCCAGTAGTAACCTATACTACGAGCAGTACTTC. The J gene is TRBJ2-7, the V gene TRBV19; D is unresolved. This CDR3 has 12 amino acids. The germline CDR1 and CDR2 sequences are LNHDA and SQIVND (reference sequence). Trimming pared 4 bases from V and 3 bases from J, leaving 7 bases between.

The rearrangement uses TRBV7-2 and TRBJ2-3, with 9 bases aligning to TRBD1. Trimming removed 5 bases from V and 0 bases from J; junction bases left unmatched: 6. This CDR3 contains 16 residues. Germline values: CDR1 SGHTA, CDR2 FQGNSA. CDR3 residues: CASSPWTGASTDTQYF. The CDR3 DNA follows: TGTGCCAGCAGCCCGTGGACAGGGGCAAGCACAGATACGCAGTATTTT.

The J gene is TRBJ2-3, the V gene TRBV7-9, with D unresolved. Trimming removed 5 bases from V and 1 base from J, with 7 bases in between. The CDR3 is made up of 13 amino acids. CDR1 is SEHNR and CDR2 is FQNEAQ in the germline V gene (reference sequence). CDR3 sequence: CASSPLRTDTQYF. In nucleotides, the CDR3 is TGTGCCAGCAGCCCTCTCCGCACAGATACGCAGTATTTT. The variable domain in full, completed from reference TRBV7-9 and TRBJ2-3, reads DTGVSQNPRHKITKRGQNVTFRCDPISEHNRLYWYRQTLGQGPEFLTYFQNEAQLEKSRLLSDRFSAERPKGSFSTLEIQRTEQGDSAMYLCASSPLRTDTQYFGPGTRLTVL.

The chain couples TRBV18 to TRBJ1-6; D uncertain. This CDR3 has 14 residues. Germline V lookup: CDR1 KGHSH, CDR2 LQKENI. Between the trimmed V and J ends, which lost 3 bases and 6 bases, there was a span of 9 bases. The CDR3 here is CASSPTASNSPLHF. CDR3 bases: TGTGCCAGCTCACCCACAGCCTCTAATTCACCCCTCCACTTT.

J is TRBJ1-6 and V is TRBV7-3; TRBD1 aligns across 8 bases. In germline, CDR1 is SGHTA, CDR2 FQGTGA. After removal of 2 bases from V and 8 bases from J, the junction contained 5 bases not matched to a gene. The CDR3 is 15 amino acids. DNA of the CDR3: TGTGCCAGCAGCTTAGGAGGACAGGGAGATTCACCCCTCCACTTT. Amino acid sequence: CASSLGGQGDSPLHF.

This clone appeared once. The CDR3 here is CASSFYGTSAADTQYF. As DNA, the CDR3 is TGTGCCAGCAGTTTTTATGGGACTAGCGCCGCAGATACGCAGTATTTT. The chain employs TRBV27 and TRBJ2-3, with 10 bases lining up with TRBD2. The CDR3 loop spans 16 amino acids. Germline lookup yields CDR1 MNHEY and CDR2 SMNVEV (reference sequence). Trimming cost V 3 bases and J 4 bases; bases outside gene matches: 7.

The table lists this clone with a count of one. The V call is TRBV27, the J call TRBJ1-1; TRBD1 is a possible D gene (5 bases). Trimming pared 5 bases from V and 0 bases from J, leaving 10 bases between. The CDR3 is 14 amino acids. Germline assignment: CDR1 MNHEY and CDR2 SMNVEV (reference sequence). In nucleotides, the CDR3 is TGTGCCAGCAGTGCCGGGACGGTGAACACTGAAGCTTTCTTT. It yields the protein CASSAGTVNTEAFF.

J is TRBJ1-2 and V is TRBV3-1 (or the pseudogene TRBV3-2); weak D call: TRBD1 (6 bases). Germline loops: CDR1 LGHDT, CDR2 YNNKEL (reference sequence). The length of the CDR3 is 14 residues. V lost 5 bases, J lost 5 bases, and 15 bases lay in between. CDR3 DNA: TGTGCCAGCAGCTACGAAGGGGGGTCGTATGGCTACACCTTC. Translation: CASSYEGGSYGYTF.

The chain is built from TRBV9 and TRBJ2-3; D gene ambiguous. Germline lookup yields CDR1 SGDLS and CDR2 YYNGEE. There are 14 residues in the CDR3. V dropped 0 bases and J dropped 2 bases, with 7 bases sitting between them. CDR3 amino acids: CASSVEGATDTQYF. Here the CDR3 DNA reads TGTGCCAGCAGCGTAGAAGGAGCCACAGATACGCAGTATTTT.

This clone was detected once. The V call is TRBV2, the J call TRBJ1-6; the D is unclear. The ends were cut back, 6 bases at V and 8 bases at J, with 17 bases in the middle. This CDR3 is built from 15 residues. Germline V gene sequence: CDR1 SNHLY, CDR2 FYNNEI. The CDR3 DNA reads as TGTGCCAGCAGGGTTTCAGACACGAGGGATTCACCCCTCCACTTT. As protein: CASRVSDTRDSPLHF.

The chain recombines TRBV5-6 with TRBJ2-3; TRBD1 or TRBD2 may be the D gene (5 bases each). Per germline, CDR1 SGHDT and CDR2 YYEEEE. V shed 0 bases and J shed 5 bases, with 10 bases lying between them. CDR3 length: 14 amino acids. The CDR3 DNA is TGTGCCAGCAGCTTGGGAGGGGTTGGAGATACGCAGTATTTT. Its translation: CASSLGGVGDTQYF.

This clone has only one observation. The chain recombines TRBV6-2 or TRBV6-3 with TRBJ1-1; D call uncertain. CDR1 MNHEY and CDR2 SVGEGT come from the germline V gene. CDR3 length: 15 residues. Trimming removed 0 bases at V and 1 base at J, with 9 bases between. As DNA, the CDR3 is TGTGCCAGCAGTTACTCGAGTCTCTGGAACACTGAAGCTTTCTTT. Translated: CASSYSSLWNTEAFF.

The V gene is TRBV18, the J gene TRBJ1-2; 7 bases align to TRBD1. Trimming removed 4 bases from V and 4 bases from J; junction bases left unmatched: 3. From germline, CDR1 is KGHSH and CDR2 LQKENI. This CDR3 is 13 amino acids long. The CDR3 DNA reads TGTGCCAGCTCACGGGACAGCATCTATGGCTACACCTTC. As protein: CASSRDSIYGYTF.

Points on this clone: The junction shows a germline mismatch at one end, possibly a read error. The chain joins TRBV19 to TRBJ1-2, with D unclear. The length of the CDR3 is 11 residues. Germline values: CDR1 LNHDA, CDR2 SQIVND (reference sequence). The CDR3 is CASSIGAGPSF. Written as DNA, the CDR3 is TGTGCCAGTAGTATAGGGGCAGGACCGAGCTTC.

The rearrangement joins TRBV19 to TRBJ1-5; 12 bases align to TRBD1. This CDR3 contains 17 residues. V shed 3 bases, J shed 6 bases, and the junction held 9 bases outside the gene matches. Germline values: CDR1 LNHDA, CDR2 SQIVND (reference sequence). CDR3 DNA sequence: TGTGCCAGTAGTATTACCGGGACAGGGGGCTTTCGTCAGCCCCAGCATTTT. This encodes CASSITGTGGFRQPQHF.

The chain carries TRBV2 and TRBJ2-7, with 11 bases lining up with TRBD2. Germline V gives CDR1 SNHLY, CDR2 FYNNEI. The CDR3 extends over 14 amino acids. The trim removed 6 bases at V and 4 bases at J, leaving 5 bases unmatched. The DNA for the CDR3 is TGTGCCAGCAGGGGAATAGCGGGGGGGTACGAGCAGTACTTC. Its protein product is CASRGIAGGYEQYF.